Sequencing of this T cell receptor beta chain was carried out in a study of control samples from healthy donors and cancer patients. This table comes from immunoSEQ multiplex PCR, and its TCRdb copy is limited to in-frame clones, with some not included. Of about 83,000 clones listed, around 92% are singletons. The CDR3 extends over 13 amino acids. V was pared by 7 bases and J by 6 bases, with 13 bases between. V gene TRBV12-3 or TRBV12-4 combines with J gene TRBJ1-5; unclear D gene. The clonotype was recovered from a man younger than 40 in good health. What was sequenced was blood. The CDR3 sequence: CASMVEGSQPQHF. The CDR3 nucleotides read TGTGCCAGCATGGTTGAAGGGAGTCAGCCCCAGCATTTT.